This T cell receptor (beta chain) emerged from a study of blood T cells in healthy people across ages. The V end lost 4 bases, the J end lost 0 bases, and 8 bases lay between the germline ends. The CDR3 has 14 residues. A word on this clonotype: Its antigen remains unidentified.

A J-beta primer mix and a sample-barcoded 5' primer were used in a second PCR of roughly 6 to 11 cycles. Each CDR3 protein is one row after TCRdb ran MiXCR on the 5' RACE reads. The data hold around 1,000,000 distinct CDR3 sequences, with under 30% observed a single time. Findings and caveats of the study: Fewer expanded clones and more diversity marked long-lived versus aged donors. Donor CMV infection status was unknown, possibly confounding age-related changes in expanded clonotypes.

A further study also used this sample, focusing on T cells of mothers and their children. This second study says: Donation was provided by three healthy Caucasian mothers along with their six children. Each 15 ul cDNA reaction used approximately 1.5 ug RNA; all RNA was used.

This TCR came from a girl aged 2-15 years in good health. The sequencing sample was made of blood. The J gene is TRBJ2-3, the V gene TRBV12-3 or TRBV12-4; D is uncertain. For the CDR3, the DNA is TGTGCCAGCAGTTCAGAACAGAGCACAGATACGCAGTATTTT. Protein product: CASSSEQSTDTQYF.